The subject of this entry is one T cell receptor beta chain. The antigen is unknown. These data belong to a study of cytomegalovirus exposure and HLA in healthy donors. Study summary: The 120 validation repertoires, a later analysis reported, used the same platform as the 600 to 850 repertoires from the first cohort. Study outcomes and limitations: The tendency of first-cohort TCR clusters to co-occur in the roughly 130 validation repertoires was the finding of a later analysis. In vitro experiments confirmed that a few CMV-associated chains were specific for CMV antigens. The study labeled 150 to 200 TCR beta chains cytomegalovirus-associated.

Data came from immunoSEQ multiplex PCR; TCRdb stores just in-frame clones and leaves some out. The table has about 67,000 clones, 94% seen once. Germline V CDR1 and CDR2: SGHDT, YYEEEE. CDR3 length: 17 amino acids. The V end was cut by 1 base, the J end by 4 bases, with 20 bases between. The sample was PBMCs. The J gene is TRBJ1-2, the V gene TRBV5-6, with D hard to call. This sequence originates from a woman between 18 and 29 years old in good health and CMV-seronegative. CDR3 coding DNA: TGTGCCAGCAGCTTGATGTCCGACGGAGCGGCCCTCTATGGCTACACCTTC. Translated, it gives CASSLMSDGAALYGYTF.